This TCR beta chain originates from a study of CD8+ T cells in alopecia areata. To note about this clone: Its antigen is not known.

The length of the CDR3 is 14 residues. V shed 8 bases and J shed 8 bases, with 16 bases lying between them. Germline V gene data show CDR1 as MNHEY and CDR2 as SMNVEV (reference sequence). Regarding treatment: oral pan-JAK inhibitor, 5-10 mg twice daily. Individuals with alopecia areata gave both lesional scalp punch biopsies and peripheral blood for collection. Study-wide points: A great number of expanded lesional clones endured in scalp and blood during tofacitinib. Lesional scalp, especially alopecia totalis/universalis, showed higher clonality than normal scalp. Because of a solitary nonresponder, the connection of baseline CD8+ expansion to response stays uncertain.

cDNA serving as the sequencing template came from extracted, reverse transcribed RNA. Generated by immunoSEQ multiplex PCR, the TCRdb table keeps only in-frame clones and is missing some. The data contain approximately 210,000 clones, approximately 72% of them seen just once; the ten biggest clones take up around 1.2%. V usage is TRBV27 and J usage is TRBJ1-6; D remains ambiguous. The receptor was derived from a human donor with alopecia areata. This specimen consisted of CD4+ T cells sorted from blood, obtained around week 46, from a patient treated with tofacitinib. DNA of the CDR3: TGTGCCAGCTCCCCGAAACCCAGGCATTCACCCCTCCACTTT. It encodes CASSPKPRHSPLHF.